The source of this T cell receptor beta chain is a study of blood T cell repertoires in COVID-19. Study summary: Material from acute and convalescent COVID-19 was sourced from the United States, Italy and Spain.

This CDR3 comprises 15 residues. Germline V gene lookup returns CDR1 MDHEN and CDR2 SYDVKM. The V gene lost 2 bases and the J gene lost 0 bases, with 11 bases spanning the gap. In the authors' methods: Estimated nucleated cell counts came from reference gene primer amplification. This table comes from immunoSEQ multiplex PCR, and its TCRdb copy is limited to in-frame clones, with some not included. V and J calls and clone size come straight from that table; D and trimming were deduced from the DNA. The sample lists 130,000 or so clones; 55% to 75% were seen once. The receptor was derived from a woman in her 70s with acute or convalescent COVID-19. The sample was peripheral blood. J is TRBJ2-7 and V is TRBV28, with D perhaps matching TRBD2 (6 bases). The CDR3 spells CASSLSGSYSYEQYF. CDR3 DNA: TGTGCCAGCAGTTTAAGCGGGTCATACTCCTACGAGCAGTACTTC.